This T cell receptor (beta chain) comes out of a study of T cells in Graves' hyperthyroidism and ophthalmopathy. Study overall: Before any treatment, at initial diagnosis, peripheral blood was collected.

Graves' hyperthyroidism qualified as stable when ophthalmopathy did not progress within 18 months. Clinical symptoms, serum thyroxine, TRAb, thyroid ultrasound and orbital computed tomography established diagnosis. This clonotype was found many times. The investigators amplified TCR beta CDR3 regions from RNA transcripts. The TCR CDR3 was amplified in a first-round RT-PCR using the HTBI primer set. From the multiplex PCR reads, TCRdb called clonotypes with MiXCR, one entry per CDR3 protein. The sample holds approximately 430,000 distinct CDR3 sequences, around 14% seen once. Losses at the gene ends were 6 bases for V and 5 bases for J; bases not matched to a gene: 14. This CDR3 has 16 residues. Germline V gene sequence: CDR1 MDHEN, CDR2 SYDVKM.

What was sequenced was blood. This chain uses TRBV28 with TRBJ2-5; TRBD1 matches at 8 bases. The sequence was collected from a woman younger than 35 with Graves' hyperthyroidism. Here the CDR3 reads CASSILPDRVEETQYF. The CDR3 DNA reads TGTGCCAGCAGCATCCTACCGGACAGGGTGGAGGAGACCCAGTACTTC.